The entry below describes one TCR beta chain. This specimen comes from a study of OX40 agonist ivuxolimab in advanced cancers. Libraries were prepared by immunoSEQ multiplex PCR; TCRdb keeps only in-frame clonotypes and omits some of them. The repertoire holds 60,000 to 85,000 clones, about nine tenths seen once, with less than 10% in the top ten. This CDR3 is 11 amino acids long. CDR1 is GTSNPN and CDR2 is SVGIG in the germline V gene (reference sequence). The trim removed 8 bases at V and 1 base at J, leaving 0 bases unmatched. This TCR derives from an adult with an advanced solid tumor such as melanoma, head and neck, liver or kidney cancer. The rearrangement uses TRBV30 and TRBJ2-7, with 9 bases aligning to TRBD1. Sequenced here: CD4+ or CD8+ T cells sorted from blood, sampled in a trial of the OX40 agonist ivuxolimab. The CDR3, as DNA: TGTGCCGGGACAGGGTCCTACGAGCAGTACTTC. Its translation is CAGTGSYEQYF.